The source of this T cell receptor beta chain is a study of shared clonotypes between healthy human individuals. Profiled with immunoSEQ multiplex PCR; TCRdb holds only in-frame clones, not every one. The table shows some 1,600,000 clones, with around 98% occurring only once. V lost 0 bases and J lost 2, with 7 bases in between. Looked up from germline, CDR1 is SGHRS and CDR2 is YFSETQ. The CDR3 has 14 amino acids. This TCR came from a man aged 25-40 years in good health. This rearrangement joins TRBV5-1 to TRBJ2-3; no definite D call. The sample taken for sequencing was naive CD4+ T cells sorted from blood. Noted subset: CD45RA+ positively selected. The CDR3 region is CASSLDQPTDTQYF. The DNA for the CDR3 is TGCGCCAGCAGCTTGGACCAGCCCACAGATACGCAGTATTTT.